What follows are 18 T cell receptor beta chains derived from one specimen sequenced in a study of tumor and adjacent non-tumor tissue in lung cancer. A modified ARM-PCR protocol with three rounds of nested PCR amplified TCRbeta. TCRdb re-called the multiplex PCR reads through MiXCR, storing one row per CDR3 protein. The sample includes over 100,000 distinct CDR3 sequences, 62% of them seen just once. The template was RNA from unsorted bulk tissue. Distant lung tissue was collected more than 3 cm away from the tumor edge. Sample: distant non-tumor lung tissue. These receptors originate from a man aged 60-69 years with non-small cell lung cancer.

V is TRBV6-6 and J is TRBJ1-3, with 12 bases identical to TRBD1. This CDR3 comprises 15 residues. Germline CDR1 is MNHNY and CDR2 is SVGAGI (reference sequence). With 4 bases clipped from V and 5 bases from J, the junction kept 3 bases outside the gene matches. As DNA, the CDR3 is TGTGCCAGCAGTTGGGGACAGGGGGCACGAAACACCATATATTTT. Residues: CASSWGQGARNTIYF.

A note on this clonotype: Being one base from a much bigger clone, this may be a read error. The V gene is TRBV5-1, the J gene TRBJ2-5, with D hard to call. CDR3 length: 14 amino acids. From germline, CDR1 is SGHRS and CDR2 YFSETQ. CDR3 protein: CANSPFAPRETQYF. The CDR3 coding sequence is TGCGCCAACAGCCCCTTCGCGCCCCGGGAGACCCAGTACTTC. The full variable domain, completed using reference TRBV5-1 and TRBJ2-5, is KAGVTQTPRYLIKTRGQQVTLSCSPISGHRSVSWYQQTPGQGLQFLFEYFSETQRNKGNFPGRFSGRQFSNSRSEMNVSTLELGDSALYLCANSPFAPRETQYFGPGTRLLVL.

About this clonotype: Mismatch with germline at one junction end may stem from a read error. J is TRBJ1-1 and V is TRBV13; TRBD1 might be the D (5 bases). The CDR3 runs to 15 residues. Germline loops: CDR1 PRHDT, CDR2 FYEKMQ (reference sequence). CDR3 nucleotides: TGTGCCAGCTCTAGCCCCGGGACGCTTAACACTGAAGCTTCCTTT. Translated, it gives CASSSPGTLNTEASF.

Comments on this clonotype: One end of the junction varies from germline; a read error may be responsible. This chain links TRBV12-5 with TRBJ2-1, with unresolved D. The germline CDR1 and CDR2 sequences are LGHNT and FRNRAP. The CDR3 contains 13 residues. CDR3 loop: CSSGLTAWVEQFF. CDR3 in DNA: TGTTCTAGTGGTTTAACAGCCTGGGTTGAGCAGTTCTTC.

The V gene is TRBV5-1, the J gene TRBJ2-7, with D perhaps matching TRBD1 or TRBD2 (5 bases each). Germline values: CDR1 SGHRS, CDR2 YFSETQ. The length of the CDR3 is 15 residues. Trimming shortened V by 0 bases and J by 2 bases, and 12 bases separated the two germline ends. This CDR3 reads CASSLGDDATYEQYF. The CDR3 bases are TGCGCCAGCAGCTTGGGGGACGACGCGACCTACGAGCAGTACTTC.

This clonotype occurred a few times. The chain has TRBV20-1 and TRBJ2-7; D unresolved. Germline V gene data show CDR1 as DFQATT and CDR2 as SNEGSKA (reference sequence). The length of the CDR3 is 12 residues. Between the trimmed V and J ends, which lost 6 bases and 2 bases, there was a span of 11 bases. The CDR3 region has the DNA TGCAGTGCAAAGGCTTCCACCTACGAGCAGTACTTC. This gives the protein CSAKASTYEQYF.

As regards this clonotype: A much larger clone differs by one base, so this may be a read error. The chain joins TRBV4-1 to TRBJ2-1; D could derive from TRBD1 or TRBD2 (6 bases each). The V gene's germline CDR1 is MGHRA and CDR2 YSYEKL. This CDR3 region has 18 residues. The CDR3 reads CTSSQDAPSGGNYNEQSF. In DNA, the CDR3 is TGCACCAGCAGCCAAGATGCGCCCTCCGGGGGCAACTACAATGAGCAGTCCTTC.

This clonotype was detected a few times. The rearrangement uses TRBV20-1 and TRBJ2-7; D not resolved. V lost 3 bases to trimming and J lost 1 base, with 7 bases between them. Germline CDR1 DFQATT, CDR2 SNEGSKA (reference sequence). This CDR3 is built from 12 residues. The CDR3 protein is CSARVGSYEQYF. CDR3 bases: TGCAGTGCTAGGGTGGGATCCTACGAGCAGTACTTC.

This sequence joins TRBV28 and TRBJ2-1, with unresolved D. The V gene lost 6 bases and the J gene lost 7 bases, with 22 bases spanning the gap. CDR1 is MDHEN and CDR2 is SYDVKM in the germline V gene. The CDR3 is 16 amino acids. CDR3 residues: CASSSTYQGKDNEQFF. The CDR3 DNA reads TGTGCCAGCAGCTCGACCTACCAAGGTAAAGATAATGAGCAGTTCTTC. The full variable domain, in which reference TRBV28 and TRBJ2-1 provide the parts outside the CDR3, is DVKVTQSSRYLVKRTGEKVFLECVQDMDHENMFWYRQDPGLGLRLIYFSYDVKMKEKGDIPEGYSVSREKKERFSLILESASTNQTSMYLCASSSTYQGKDNEQFFGPGTRLTVL.

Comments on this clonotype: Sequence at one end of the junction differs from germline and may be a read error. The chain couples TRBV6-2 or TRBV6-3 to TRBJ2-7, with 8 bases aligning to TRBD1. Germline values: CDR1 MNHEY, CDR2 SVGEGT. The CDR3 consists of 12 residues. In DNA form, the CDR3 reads TGTGTCAGCAGCCCAGGGGGCTACGAGCAATACTTC. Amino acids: CVSSPGGYEQYF.

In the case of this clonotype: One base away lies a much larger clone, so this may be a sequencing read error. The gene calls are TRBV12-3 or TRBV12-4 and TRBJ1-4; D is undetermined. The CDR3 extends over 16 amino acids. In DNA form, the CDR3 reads TGTGCCAGCAGTTCATCAGTGGTGGTGCCTAATGAAAGACTGTTTTTT. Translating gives CASSSSVVVPNERLFF.

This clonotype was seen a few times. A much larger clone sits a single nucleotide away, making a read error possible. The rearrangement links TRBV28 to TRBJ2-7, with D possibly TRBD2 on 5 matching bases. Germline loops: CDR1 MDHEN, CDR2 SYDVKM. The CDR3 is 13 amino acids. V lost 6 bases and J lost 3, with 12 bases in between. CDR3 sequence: CASRLPGNYEQYF. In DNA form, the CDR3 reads TGTGCCAGCAGGCTCCCCGGGAACTACGAGCAGTACTTC.

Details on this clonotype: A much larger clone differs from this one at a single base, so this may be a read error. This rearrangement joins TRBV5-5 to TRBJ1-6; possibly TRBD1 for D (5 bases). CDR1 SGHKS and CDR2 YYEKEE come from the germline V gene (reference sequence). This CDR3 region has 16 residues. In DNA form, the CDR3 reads TGTGCCAGCAGCTTGGATCTGGACACTAATTCCTCACCCCTCCAGTTT. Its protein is CASSLDLDTNSSPLQF.

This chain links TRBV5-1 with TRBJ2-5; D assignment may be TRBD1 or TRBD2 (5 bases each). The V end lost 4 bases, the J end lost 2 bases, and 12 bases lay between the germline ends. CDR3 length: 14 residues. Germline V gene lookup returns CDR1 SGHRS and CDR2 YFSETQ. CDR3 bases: TGCGCCAGCAGCCCTCGGGGCCCACAAGAGACCCAGTACTTC. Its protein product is CASSPRGPQETQYF.

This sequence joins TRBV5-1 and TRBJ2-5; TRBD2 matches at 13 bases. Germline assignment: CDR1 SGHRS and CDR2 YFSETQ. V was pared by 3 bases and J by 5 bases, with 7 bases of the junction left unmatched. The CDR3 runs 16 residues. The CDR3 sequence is CASSSRTSGGRETQYF. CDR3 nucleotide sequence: TGCGCCAGCAGCTCAAGGACTAGCGGGGGACGGGAGACCCAGTACTTC.

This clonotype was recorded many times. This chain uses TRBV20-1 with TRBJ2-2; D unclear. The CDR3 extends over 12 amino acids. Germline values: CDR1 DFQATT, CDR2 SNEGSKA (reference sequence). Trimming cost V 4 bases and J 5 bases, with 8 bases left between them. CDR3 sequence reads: CSAIGRTGELFF. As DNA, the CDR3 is TGCAGTGCTATCGGGCGAACCGGGGAGCTGTTTTTT.

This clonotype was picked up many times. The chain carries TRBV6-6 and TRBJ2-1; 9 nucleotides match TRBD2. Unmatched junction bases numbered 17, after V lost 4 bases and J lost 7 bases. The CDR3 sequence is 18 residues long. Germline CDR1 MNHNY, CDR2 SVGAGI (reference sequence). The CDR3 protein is CASSSPPGLAAERNEQFF. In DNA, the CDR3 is TGTGCCAGCAGTTCCCCTCCGGGACTAGCAGCAGAGAGGAATGAGCAGTTCTTC.

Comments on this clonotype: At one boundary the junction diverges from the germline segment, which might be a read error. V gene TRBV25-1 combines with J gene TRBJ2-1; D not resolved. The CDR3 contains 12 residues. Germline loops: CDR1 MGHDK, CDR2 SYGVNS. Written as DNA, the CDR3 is TGTGCCGGCAGTGGTAGTGGGAATGAGCAGTTTTTC. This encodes CAGSGSGNEQFF.